The rows below give T cell receptor beta chains drawn from one sample of a study of T cells after yellow fever vaccination. MiXCR, run by TCRdb on the 5' RACE reads, gives a single entry per CDR3 protein. The table has nearly 350,000 distinct CDR3 sequences, 8% to 9.5% seen once. Source: PBMCs, taken 35 to 50 days after the first yellow fever vaccination. The source is a man aged 18 to 30 who received the YFV17D yellow fever vaccine. Both conserved end residues are part of each CDR3. Fields, in order: D gene, V gene, J gene, CDR3 length, clone size, CDR3 DNA, CDR3 protein. D genes are given only for firm matches. Some rows mark clone size as missing; the rest say once, few, many or name a class of expanded clone.

>-|TRBV9|TRBJ1-3|15|-
TGTACCAGCAGCGTCATGGGGGCACTTGGAAACACCATATATTTT
CTSSVMGALGNTIYF
>-|TRBV3-1|TRBJ2-3|14|-
TGTGCCAGCAGCCAAGGGCCAAACACAGATACGCAGTATTTT
CASSQGPNTDTQYF
>-|TRBV11-1|TRBJ2-1|15|-
TGTGCCAGCAGCTCGCAGGGAGTCTCCTACAATGAGCAGTTCTTC
CASSSQGVSYNEQFF
>TRBD1|TRBV20-1|TRBJ2-1|16|many
TGCAGTGCTAGAGACCGACAGGGGGACAGGTTCAATGAGCAGTTCTTC
CSARDRQGDRFNEQFF
>TRBD2|TRBV11-1|TRBJ2-2|21|few
TGTGCCAGCAGCGGAGGACCCCCGGCTAGCGGGGGGGCCGTTCACACCGGGGAGCTGTTTTTT
CASSGGPPASGGAVHTGELFF
>-|TRBV10-3|TRBJ1-2|12|few
TGTGCCATCAGTGACACGTTTTATGGCTACACCTTC
CAISDTFYGYTF
>-|TRBV4-3|TRBJ2-6|19|-
TGCGCCAGCAGCCAAGATAGTCCAGGACTGCTCTCTGGGGCCAACGTCCTGACTTTC
CASSQDSPGLLSGANVLTF
>-|TRBV12-3/TRBV12-4|TRBJ1-6|14|few
TGTGCCAGCAGCCCTCCAGGGTTTCTTTCACCCCTCCACTTT
CASSPPGFLSPLHF
>TRBD1|TRBV6-2/TRBV6-3|TRBJ1-1|14|-
TGTGCCAGCAGTGAGGGACAGGGGAGCACTGAAGCTTTCTTT
CASSEGQGSTEAFF
>-|TRBV6-2/TRBV6-3|TRBJ2-6|18|-
-
CASSSSAGILSGANVLTF
>-|TRBV4-1|TRBJ2-3|12|-
TGCGCCAGCAGCCGAATTAGAGATACGCAGTATTTT
CASSRIRDTQYF
>TRBD1|TRBV28|TRBJ2-1|14|few
TGTGCCAGCAGATACCGGGACAGGGTCAATGAGCAGTTCTTC
CASRYRDRVNEQFF
>-|TRBV19|TRBJ1-5|17|-
TGTGCCACTCATACAGGTCCAGGGAGGTTTGGCAATCAGCCCCAGCATTTT
CATHTGPGRFGNQPQHF
>-|TRBV6-5|TRBJ1-2|12|-
TGTGCCAGCAGTTTGGGGGGCTTTGGCTACACCTTC
CASSLGGFGYTF
>-|TRBV20-1|TRBJ1-1|13|-
TGCAGCTTAAGCGGAGGGGAGGGCACTGAAGCTTTCTTT
CSLSGGEGTEAFF
>-|TRBV12-3/TRBV12-4|TRBJ1-1|12|few
TGTGCCAGCAGTTTTTGGGGAACGGCGGCTTTCTTT
CASSFWGTAAFF
>-|TRBV4-3|TRBJ1-5|13|-
TGCGCCAGCAGCCAAGGACGGGGTCAGCCCCAGCATTTT
CASSQGRGQPQHF
>TRBD2|TRBV5-1|TRBJ2-3|15|-
TGCGCCAGCAGCCGAGCGGGGGCAAGCACAGATACGCAGTATTTT
CASSRAGASTDTQYF
>TRBD1|TRBV19|TRBJ1-5|14|-
TGTGCCAGTAGCGGGACAGGGGGCTTTCAGCCCCAGCATTTT
CASSGTGGFQPQHF
>TRBD2|TRBV19|TRBJ2-2|21|-
TGTGCCAGTAGTCCTTTGACTAGCGGGGGGGCCAGGCGTGGGGACACCGGGGAGCTGTTTTTT
CASSPLTSGGARRGDTGELFF
>-|TRBV11-3|TRBJ2-1|16|few
TGTGCCAGCAGCCCCTCCCGGGGGGCTCCCTACAATGAGCAGTTCTTC
CASSPSRGAPYNEQFF
>TRBD2|TRBV5-1|TRBJ2-1|16|few
TGCGCCAGCAGTTTGGCTCCTCGCGGGGGGGGGAATGAGCAGTTCTTC
CASSLAPRGGGNEQFF
>-|TRBV5-1|TRBJ2-7|14|few
TGCGCCAGCAGCTTGACCACAGGGTTCTACGAGCAGTACTTC
CASSLTTGFYEQYF
>-|TRBV5-1|TRBJ2-5|14|few
TGCGCCAGCAGCTTGGACTCGACAGAAGAGACCCAGTACTTC
CASSLDSTEETQYF
>-|TRBV11-1|TRBJ1-3|18|few
TGTGCCAGCAGCTTAGGGCCCGGGGACCGCGACTCTGGAAACACCATATATTTT
CASSLGPGDRDSGNTIYF
>-|TRBV5-6|TRBJ2-5|13|-
TGTGCCAGCAGCCTTGTGGCTTCTGAGACCCAGTACTTC
CASSLVASETQYF
>TRBD1|TRBV15|TRBJ1-5|17|-
TGTGCCACCAGCAGAGGCGTACAGGGGGCGCGGAATCAGCCCCAGCATTTT
CATSRGVQGARNQPQHF
>TRBD1|TRBV7-8|TRBJ2-7|16|few
TGTGCCAGCAGCTTAGTGGGACAGGGTCTTCTCGACGAGCAGTACTTC
CASSLVGQGLLDEQYF
>-|TRBV20-1|TRBJ2-1|11|-
TGCAGTGCTAGCCGACACAATGAGCAGTTCTTC
CSASRHNEQFF
>-|TRBV20-1|TRBJ2-1|14|few
TGCAGTGCTTCCGGCGGGGCCAACTACAATGAGCAGTTCTTC
CSASGGANYNEQFF
>TRBD1|TRBV6-1|TRBJ2-7|15|-
TGTGCCAGCAGTCTCCTGGACAGGTCTCAAGACGAGCAGTACTTC
CASSLLDRSQDEQYF
>-|TRBV7-8|TRBJ1-5|13|-
TGTGCCAGCAGCACGGGGGGTGGGGGGCCCCAGCATTTT
CASSTGGGGPQHF
>-|TRBV29-1|TRBJ2-5|13|few
TGCAGCGTTGTCGGGACACATCAAGAGACCCAGTACTTC
CSVVGTHQETQYF
>-|TRBV5-1|TRBJ2-3|14|many
TGCGCCAGCAGCTTGGAGGGATCCACAGATACGCAGTATTTT
CASSLEGSTDTQYF
>TRBD1|TRBV5-1|TRBJ1-4|14|few
TGCGCCAGCAGCACCGGACAGGGAGGCGAAAAACTGTTTTTT
CASSTGQGGEKLFF
>-|TRBV5-4|TRBJ2-5|15|few
TGTGCCAGCAGCTTGGTAGGGCCGACGCAAGAGACCCAGTACTTC
CASSLVGPTQETQYF
>-|TRBV27|TRBJ1-1|13|few
TGTGCCAGCAGATCCTGGACCGGTGAGAAAGCTTTCTTT
CASRSWTGEKAFF
>-|TRBV6-2/TRBV6-3|TRBJ1-1|14|-
TGTGCCAGCAGCCTTATCGGGGGCTCCGCTGAAGCTTTCTTT
CASSLIGGSAEAFF
>-|TRBV5-1|TRBJ2-2|14|many
TGCGCCAGCAGCCTGGGAATGGGCCCCGGGGAGCTGTTTTTT
CASSLGMGPGELFF
>-|TRBV20-1|TRBJ1-5|10|few
TGCAGTTCCCCCAGTCAGCCCCAGCATTTT
CSSPSQPQHF
>TRBD1|TRBV7-2|TRBJ1-3|14|-
TGTGCCAGCAGCCCCAGGACAGGTGGAAACACCATATATTTT
CASSPRTGGNTIYF
>-|TRBV7-9|TRBJ2-6|17|few
TGTGCCAGCAGCTTAGCGTTTCAGGGGCTCGGGGCCAACGTCCTGACTTTC
CASSLAFQGLGANVLTF
>-|TRBV6-5|TRBJ2-6|16|-
TGTGCCAGCAGTTACTTCGGAACATCTGGGGCCAACGTCCTGACTTTC
CASSYFGTSGANVLTF
>-|TRBV11-2|TRBJ2-1|17|-
TGTGCCAGCAGCCCCAGCCCGACTAGAAGATTCGACAATGAGCAGTTCTTC
CASSPSPTRRFDNEQFF
>-|TRBV6-1|TRBJ2-6|15|few
TGTGCCAGCAGGCCACCAGGGACTGGGGCCAACGTCCTGACTTTC
CASRPPGTGANVLTF